This T cell receptor (beta chain) comes out of a study of CD8+ T cells in alopecia areata (dated by TCRdb to about 2018). General notes on the study: The treated patients, all with moderate-to-severe alopecia areata, were enrolled in an open-label pilot trial of oral tofacitinib given at 5 to 10 mg twice daily. Tofacitinib was administered for 6 to 18 months, and 6 months of follow-up off drug were then conducted to assess delayed response and recurrence. In treated patients, disease severity was measured using the SALT score, which gives the percentage of scalp surface area affected. To study T cell clonal expansion in alopecia areata, the researchers applied high-throughput TCRbeta sequencing to both the C3H/HeJ mouse model and human patients. On the human side, TCRbeta sequencing was run on scalp tissue and on sorted CD4+ and CD8+ peripheral blood T cells from healthy controls and from alopecia areata patients with either patchy or totalis/universalis disease. Patients on tofacitinib were biopsied at baseline and after 4 and 24 weeks of treatment, and several of the patients also had a later scalp biopsy. Scalp clonality was compared among normal scalp (n=4), patchy alopecia areata scalp (n=8), and alopecia totalis/universalis scalp (n=8). RNA was obtained with the PAXgene miRNA kit for fixed scalp, the miRNeasy kit for PBMCs, and the RNeasy kit for mouse skin. immunoSEQ multiplex PCR using 35 Vbeta forward primers and 13 Jbeta reverse primers was used to amplify TCRbeta CDR3 regions. Overall study outcomes, separate from this receptor: Because the treated cohort was small and had just a single nonresponder, larger studies are needed to establish links between baseline CD8+ expansion and response. Higher clonality and more expanded CD8+ clones were observed in lesional scalp than in normal scalp, particularly in alopecia totalis/universalis, a finding suggestive of antigenic drive. Many expanded lesional clones persisted in scalp and blood during tofacitinib treatment, which may partly explain relapse after stopping treatment. Scalp TCR repertoire analysis is complicated because resident alphabeta T cells in normal human skin are also sequenced, whereas mouse skin is dominated by gammadelta T cells. TCR sequences shared between patients were less clear than in mice, possibly partly because of HLA diversity in the patient population. With tofacitinib, both scalp clonality and the number of expanded CD8+ clones among the top 100 scalp clones went down significantly.

Libraries were made using the immunoSEQ multiplex PCR assay. RNA was extracted from all samples and reverse transcribed into cDNA, which served as template for TCR sequencing. SuperScript III was used for first-strand cDNA synthesis, primed with a 2:1 mix of oligo-dT and random hexamers. A synthetic immune receptor repertoire was used to measure amplification bias, and any remaining bias was corrected computationally. The study's own analysis went as follows. Raw reads were preprocessed to remove errors, and CDR3 was defined by IMGT conventions from the conserved cysteine to phenylalanine. Clonality was computed by normalizing Shannon entropy by log2 of the number of productive unique TCRs and subtracting the result from 1. Whether each scalp clone was CD4 or CD8 was inferred by checking scalp TCRbeta sequences against the CD4 and CD8 repertoires from sorted blood. The clones in this table, taken by TCRdb from immuneACCESS, are in-frame only. Not every clone is retained; where verified, under half of the shortfall comes from an unresolved V gene, and the cause of the rest is unknown. Clone size and V and J calls were adopted from that table, with D and trimming inferred from the DNA. Across this sample there are about 190,000 clones, with about 60% seen only once. The ten largest clonotypes hold approximately 0.63% of the sample.

Taken with the paper, the label for time point translates to: more than 3 weeks on oral tofacitinib. This sample's treatment or condition label indicates: oral pan-JAK inhibitor, 5-10 mg twice daily. Lesional scalp punch biopsies and peripheral blood were collected from alopecia areata patients. PBMCs were separated by density centrifugation and stained for CD3, CD4 and CD8, after which CD4+ and CD8+ T cells were sorted on a FACSAria. This clone was seen at least ten times. What this receptor recognizes is not known. No much larger clonotype is one base removed from it; base qualities were not supplied. The origin of this receptor is a human donor with alopecia areata. Here the sequenced sample was CD4+ T cells sorted from blood, taken at week 4, from a patient treated with tofacitinib.

The sequenced DNA is TGCGCCAGCAGCCAACTCCCCTCCGGAACGCACGAGCAGTACTTC. The translation is CASSQLPSGTHEQYF. The receptor chain draws on TRBV4-1 and TRBJ2-7; confidence is insufficient to name the D gene. Looking up the germline V gene yields CDR1 MGHRA and CDR2 YSYEKL. V is cut by 2 bases and J by 5 bases, and the space between the germline ends is 16 bases. Including the terminal cysteine and phenylalanine, the CDR3 comprises 15 residues. Only the CDR3 region is kept as DNA, spanning 45 bases read in frame from base 1.